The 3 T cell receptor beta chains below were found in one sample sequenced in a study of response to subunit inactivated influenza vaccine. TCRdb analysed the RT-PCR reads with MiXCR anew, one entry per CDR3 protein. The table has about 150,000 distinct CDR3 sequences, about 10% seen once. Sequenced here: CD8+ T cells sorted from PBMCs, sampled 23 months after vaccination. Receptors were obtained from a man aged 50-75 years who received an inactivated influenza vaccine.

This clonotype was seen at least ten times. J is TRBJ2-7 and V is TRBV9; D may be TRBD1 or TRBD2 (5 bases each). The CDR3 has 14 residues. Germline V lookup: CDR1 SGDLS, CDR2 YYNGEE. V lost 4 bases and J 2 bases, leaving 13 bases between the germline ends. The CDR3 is CASSIGTDPYEQYF. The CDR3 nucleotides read TGTGCCAGCAGCATCGGGACGGATCCCTACGAGCAGTACTTC. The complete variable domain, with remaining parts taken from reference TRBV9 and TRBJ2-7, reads DSGVTQTPKHLITATGQRVTLRCSPRSGDLSVYWYQQSLDQGLQFLIQYYNGEERAKGNILERFSAQQFPDLHSELNLSSLELGDSALYFCASSIGTDPYEQYFGPGTRLTVT.

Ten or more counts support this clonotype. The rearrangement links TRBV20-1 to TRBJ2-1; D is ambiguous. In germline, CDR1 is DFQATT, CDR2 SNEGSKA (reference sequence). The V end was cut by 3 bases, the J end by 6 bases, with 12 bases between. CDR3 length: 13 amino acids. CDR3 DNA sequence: TGCAGTGCTAGGCCCGTGGTCGCCAATGAGCAGTTCTTC. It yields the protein CSARPVVANEQFF.

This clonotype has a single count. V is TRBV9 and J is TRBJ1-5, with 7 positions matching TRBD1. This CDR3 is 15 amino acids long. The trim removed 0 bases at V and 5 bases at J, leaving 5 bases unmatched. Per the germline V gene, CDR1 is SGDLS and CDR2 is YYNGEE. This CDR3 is CASSVGDSPHQPQHF. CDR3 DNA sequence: TGTGCCAGCAGCGTAGGGGACAGCCCGCATCAGCCCCAGCATTTT. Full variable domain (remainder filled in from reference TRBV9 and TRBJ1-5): DSGVTQTPKHLITATGQRVTLRCSPRSGDLSVYWYQQSLDQGLQFLIQYYNGEERAKGNILERFSAQQFPDLHSELNLSSLELGDSALYFCASSVGDSPHQPQHFGDGTRLSIL.